This TCR beta chain was sequenced for a study of T cell repertoires in cytomegalovirus infection. As for the study in general: Matching HLA type and CMV infection were both indicated by public TCR beta signatures.

The CDR3 totals 14 residues. V lost 4 bases and J lost 8, with 17 bases in between. TCRdb ran MiXCR on the reads and lists one entry per CDR3 protein. The table lists 560,000 or so distinct CDR3 sequences, approximately 15% of them singletons. The clonotype was recovered from a human donor in good health (CMV status not recorded). Some clones in this sample may be carry-over from other donors' samples. Sequences were obtained from CD8+ T cells from PBMCs. This chain links TRBV12-3 or TRBV12-4 with TRBJ1-2, with D possibly matching TRBD1 (5 bases). The CDR3 spells CASSSAWGDEGYTF. Written as DNA, the CDR3 is TGTGCCAGCAGTTCCGCCTGGGGGGACGAAGGCTACACCTTC.